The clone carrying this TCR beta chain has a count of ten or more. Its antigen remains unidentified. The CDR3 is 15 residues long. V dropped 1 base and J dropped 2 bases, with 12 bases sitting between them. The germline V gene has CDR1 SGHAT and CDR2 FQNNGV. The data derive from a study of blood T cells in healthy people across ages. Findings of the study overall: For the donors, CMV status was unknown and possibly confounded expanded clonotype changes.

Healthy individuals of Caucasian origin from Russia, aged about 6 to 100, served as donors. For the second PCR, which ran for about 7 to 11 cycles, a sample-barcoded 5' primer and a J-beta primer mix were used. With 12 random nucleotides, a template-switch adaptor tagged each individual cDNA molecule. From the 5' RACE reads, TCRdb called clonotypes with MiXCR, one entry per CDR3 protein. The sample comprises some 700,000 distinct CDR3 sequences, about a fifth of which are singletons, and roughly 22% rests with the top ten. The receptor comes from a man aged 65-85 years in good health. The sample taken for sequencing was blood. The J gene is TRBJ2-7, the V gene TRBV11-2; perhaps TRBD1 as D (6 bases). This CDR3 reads CASSLVETGPYEQYF. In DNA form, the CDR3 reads TGTGCCAGCAGCTTAGTCGAGACAGGACCCTACGAGCAGTACTTC. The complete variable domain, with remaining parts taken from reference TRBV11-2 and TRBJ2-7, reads EAGVAQSPRYKIIEKRQSVAFWCNPISGHATLYWYQQILGQGPKLLIQFQNNGVVDDSQLPKDRFSAERLKGVDSTLKIQPAKLEDSAVYLCASSLVETGPYEQYFGPGTRLTVT.